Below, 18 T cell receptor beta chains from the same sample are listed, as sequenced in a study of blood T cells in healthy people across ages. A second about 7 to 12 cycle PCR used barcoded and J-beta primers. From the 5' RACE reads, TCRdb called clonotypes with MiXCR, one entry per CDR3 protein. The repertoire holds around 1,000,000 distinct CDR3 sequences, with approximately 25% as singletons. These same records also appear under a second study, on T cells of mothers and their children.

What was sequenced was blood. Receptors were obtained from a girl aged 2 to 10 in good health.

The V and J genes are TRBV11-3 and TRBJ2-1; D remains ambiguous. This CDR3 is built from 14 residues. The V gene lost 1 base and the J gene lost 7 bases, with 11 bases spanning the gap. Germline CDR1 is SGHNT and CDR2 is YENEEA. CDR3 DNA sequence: TGTGCCAGCAGCTTAGTTTTCTCGCGGAATGAGCAGTTCTTC. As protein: CASSLVFSRNEQFF.

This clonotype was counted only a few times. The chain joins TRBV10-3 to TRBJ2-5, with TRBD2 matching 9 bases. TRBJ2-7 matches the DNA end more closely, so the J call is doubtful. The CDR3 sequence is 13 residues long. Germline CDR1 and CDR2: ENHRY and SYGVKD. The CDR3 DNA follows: TGTGCCATCAGAGTAGCGGGGGTATACGAGCAGTACTTC. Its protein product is CAIRVAGVYEQYF.

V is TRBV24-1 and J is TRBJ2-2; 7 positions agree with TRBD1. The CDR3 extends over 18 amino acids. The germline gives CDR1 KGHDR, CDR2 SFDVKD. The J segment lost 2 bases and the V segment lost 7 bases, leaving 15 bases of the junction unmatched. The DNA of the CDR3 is TGTGCCACCAGGCGATTGAGGGGGCGCAGAGCAAACACCGGGGAGCTGTTTTTT. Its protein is CATRRLRGRRANTGELFF.

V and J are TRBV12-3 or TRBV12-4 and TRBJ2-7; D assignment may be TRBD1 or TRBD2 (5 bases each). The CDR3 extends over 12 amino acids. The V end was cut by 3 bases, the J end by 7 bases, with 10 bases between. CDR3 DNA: TGTGCCAGCAGTTTTAGGGACGGTGAGCAGTACTTC. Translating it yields CASSFRDGEQYF.

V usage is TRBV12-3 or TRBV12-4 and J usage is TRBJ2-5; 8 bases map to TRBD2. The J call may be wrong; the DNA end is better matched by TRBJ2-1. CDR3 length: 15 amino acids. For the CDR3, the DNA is TGTGCCAGCCTAGCAACCGGGACTAGGTTTAATGAGCAGTTCTTC. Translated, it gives CASLATGTRFNEQFF.

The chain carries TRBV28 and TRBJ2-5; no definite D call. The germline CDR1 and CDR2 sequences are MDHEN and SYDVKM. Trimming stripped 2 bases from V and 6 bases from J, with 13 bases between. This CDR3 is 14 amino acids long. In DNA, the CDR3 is TGTGCCAGCAGTTTACCCTATCAAGGGAAGACCCAGTACTTC. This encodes CASSLPYQGKTQYF.

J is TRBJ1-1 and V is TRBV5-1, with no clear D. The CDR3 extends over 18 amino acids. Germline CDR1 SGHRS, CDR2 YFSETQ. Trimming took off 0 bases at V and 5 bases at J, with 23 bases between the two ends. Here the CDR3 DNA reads TGCGCCAGCAGCTTGGGAGAGTCAGCGACCCCCGCGGATACTGAAGCTTTCTTT. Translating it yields CASSLGESATPADTEAFF.

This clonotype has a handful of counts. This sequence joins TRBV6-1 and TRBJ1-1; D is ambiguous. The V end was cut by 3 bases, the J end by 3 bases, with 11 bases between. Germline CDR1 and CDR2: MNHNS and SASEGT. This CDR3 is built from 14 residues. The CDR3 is CASSDTDLYTEAFF. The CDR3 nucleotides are TGTGCCAGCAGTGATACAGATTTGTACACTGAAGCTTTCTTT.

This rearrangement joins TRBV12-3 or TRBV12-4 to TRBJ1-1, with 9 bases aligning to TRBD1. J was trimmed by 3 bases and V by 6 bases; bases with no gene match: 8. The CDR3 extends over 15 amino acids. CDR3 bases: TGTGCCAGCAGCTATTTGACAGGGGGGGACACTGAAGCTTTCTTT. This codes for CASSYLTGGDTEAFF.

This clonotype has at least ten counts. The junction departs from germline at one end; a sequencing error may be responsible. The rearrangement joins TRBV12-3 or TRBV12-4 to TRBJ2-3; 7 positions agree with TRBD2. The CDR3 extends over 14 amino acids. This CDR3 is CASSLGGRADTQYF. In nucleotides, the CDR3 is TGTGCCAGCAGCTTAGGTGGGAGGGCAGATACGCAGTATTTT.

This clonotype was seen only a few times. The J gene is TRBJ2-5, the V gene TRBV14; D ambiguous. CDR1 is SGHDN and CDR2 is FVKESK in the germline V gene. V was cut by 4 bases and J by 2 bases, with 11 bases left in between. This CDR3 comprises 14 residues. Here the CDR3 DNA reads TGTGCCAGCAGCCCCCGGATCCTACAAGAGACCCAGTACTTC. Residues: CASSPRILQETQYF.

The chain's CDR3 is CSASYSDTQYF. The CDR3 bases are TGCAGTGCTAGTTACTCAGATACGCAGTATTTT. J is TRBJ2-3 and V is TRBV20-1; D gene unclear. The CDR3 covers 11 residues. V shed 3 bases and J shed 4 bases, with 5 bases lying between them. The germline V gene encodes CDR1 DFQATT and CDR2 SNEGSKA (reference sequence).

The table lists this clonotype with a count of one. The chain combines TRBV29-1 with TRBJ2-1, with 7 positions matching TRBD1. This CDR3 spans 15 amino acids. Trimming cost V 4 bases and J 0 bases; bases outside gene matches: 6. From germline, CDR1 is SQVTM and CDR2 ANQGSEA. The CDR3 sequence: CSVVTGKSSYNEQFF. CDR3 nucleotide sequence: TGCAGCGTTGTGACAGGGAAAAGCTCCTACAATGAGCAGTTCTTC.

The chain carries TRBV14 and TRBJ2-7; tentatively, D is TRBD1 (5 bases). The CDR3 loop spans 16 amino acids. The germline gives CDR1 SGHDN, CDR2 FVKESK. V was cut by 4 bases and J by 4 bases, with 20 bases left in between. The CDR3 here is CASSPLGVAGPYEQYF. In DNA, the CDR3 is TGTGCCAGCAGCCCCTTAGGGGTGGCTGGCCCATACGAGCAGTACTTC. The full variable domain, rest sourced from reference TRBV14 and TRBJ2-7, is EAGVTQFPSHSVIEKGQTVTLRCDPISGHDNLYWYRRVMGKEIKFLLHFVKESKQDESGMPNNRFLAERTGGTYSTLKVQPAELEDSGVYFCASSPLGVAGPYEQYFGPGTRLTVT.

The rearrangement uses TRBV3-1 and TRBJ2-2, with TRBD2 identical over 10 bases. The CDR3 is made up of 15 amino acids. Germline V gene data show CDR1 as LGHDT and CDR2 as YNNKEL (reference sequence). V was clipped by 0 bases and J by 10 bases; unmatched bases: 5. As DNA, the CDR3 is TGTGCCAGCAGCCAAGAACAACTAGCGGGGTTGGAGCTGTTTTTT. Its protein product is CASSQEQLAGLELFF.

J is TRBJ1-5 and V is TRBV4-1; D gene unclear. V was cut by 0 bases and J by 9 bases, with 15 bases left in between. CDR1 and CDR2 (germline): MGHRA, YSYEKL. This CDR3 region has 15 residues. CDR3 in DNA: TGCGCCAGCAGCCAAGATCGCAGCGAAGGGCTGCCCCAGCATTTT. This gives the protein CASSQDRSEGLPQHF.

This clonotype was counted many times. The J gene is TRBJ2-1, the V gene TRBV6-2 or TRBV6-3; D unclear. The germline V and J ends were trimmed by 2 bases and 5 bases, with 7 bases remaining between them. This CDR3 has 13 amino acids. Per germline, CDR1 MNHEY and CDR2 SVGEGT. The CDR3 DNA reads TGTGCCAGCAGTTACGGGGTCCACAATGAGCAGTTCTTC. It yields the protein CASSYGVHNEQFF.

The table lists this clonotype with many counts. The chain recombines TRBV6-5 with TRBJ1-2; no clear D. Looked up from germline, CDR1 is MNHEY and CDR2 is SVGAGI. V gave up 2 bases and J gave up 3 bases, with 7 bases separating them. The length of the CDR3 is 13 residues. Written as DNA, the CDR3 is TGTGCCAGCAGTTACGGCACCTACTATGGCTACACCTTC. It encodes CASSYGTYYGYTF.